This TCR beta chain was profiled in a study of cytomegalovirus exposure and HLA in healthy donors. Primers included in the PCR were 60 Vbeta and 13 Jbeta primers. Method: immunoSEQ multiplex PCR; TCRdb's copy keeps in-frame clones and lacks some. The sample holds 150,000 to 200,000 clones, approximately 78% seen once. General study results and limits: Later findings reportedly placed an Asian-associated ancestry cluster below the roughly 700-donor mean for N-insertions. Common viral pathogens (according to a later analysis) appeared linked to several of the most significant clusters. Data from an earlier analysis indicated that most TCR beta V segments were productive either about 87% or about 30% of the time.

All the people who gave samples were healthy bone marrow donors. The CDR3 covers 15 residues. Germline CDR1 is SGHNT and CDR2 is YYREEE (reference sequence). V lost 3 bases to trimming and J lost 8 bases; unmatched junction nucleotides: 12. Concerning this clone: The antigen is unknown.

The rearrangement joins TRBV5-4 to TRBJ1-2, with 8 bases fitting TRBD1. The source is a woman younger than 30 in good health and CMV-seronegative. The sequencing input was PBMCs. CDR3 bases: TGTGCCAGCAGCTCGGGACAGGCGCGAAACGGGGGCTACACCTTC. Protein product: CASSSGQARNGGYTF.